This is a list of T cell receptor beta chains from one sample in a study of Graves' ophthalmopathy and Graves' hyperthyroidism. TCRdb used MiXCR to reprocess the multiplex PCR reads, holding one entry per CDR3 protein. The sample carries hundreds of thousands of distinct CDR3 sequences, roughly 20% recorded once. Sequences were obtained from peripheral blood. The receptors derive from a woman aged 18-29 years with stable Graves' hyperthyroidism. Some clones in this sample may be carry-over from other donors' samples. The CDR3 runs from the conserved cysteine through the conserved F or W. Fields, in order: clone size, J gene, D gene, V gene, CDR3 protein, CDR3 DNA. The D gene is left open where the match is weak. Clone size, where shown, is once, few, many, or a class for clones that have expanded.

>many|TRBJ1-6|TRBD1|TRBV27
CASSRDRARPLHF
TGTGCCAGCAGTAGGGACAGGGCACGACCCCTCCACTTT
>NA|TRBJ2-7|NA|TRBV20-1
CSARDGVVDYDQYF
TGCAGTGCTAGAGATGGGGTCGTAGACTACGATCAGTACTTC
>many|TRBJ1-5|NA|TRBV11-3
CASSLFAQDGYSNQPQHF
TGTGCCAGCAGCCTATTCGCCCAGGACGGTTATAGCAATCAGCCCCAGCATTTT
>many|TRBJ2-5|TRBD2|TRBV6-1
CASIWGGETQYF
TGTGCCAGCATCTGGGGGGGGGAGACCCAGTACTTC
>few|TRBJ1-3|NA|TRBV30
CAWSVVRGNTIYF
TGTGCCTGGAGTGTAGTACGTGGAAACACCATATATTTT
>many|TRBJ2-5|TRBD1|TRBV6-1
CASSGKQGAGETQYF
TGTGCCAGCAGTGGGAAACAGGGGGCCGGGGAGACCCAGTACTTC
>NA|TRBJ1-1|NA|TRBV3-1
CASRPSSGNTEAFF
TGTGCCAGCAGACCAAGTAGCGGAAACACTGAAGCTTTCTTT
>few|TRBJ1-1|NA|TRBV2
CASSFRTGLRSEACF
TGTGCCAGCAGTTTCCGAACGGGGCTAAGGTCTGAAGCTTGCTTT
>few|TRBJ1-2|NA|TRBV11-1
CASSLDSSRVSYGYTF
TGTGCCAGCAGCTTAGATTCGTCCAGGGTGTCCTATGGCTACACCTTC
>many|TRBJ1-3|NA|TRBV12-3/TRBV12-4
CASSPVASGNTTYF
NA
>NA|TRBJ2-7|TRBD1|TRBV6-2/TRBV6-3
CASRESRDRGGEQYF
TGTGCCAGCAGAGAGTCCCGGGACAGGGGTGGCGAGCAGTACTTC
>few|TRBJ2-2|NA|TRBV5-1
CASSAGHQYTGELFF
TGCGCCAGCAGCGCGGGGCACCAATACACCGGGGAGCTGTTTTTT
>few|TRBJ1-6|TRBD1|TRBV11-2
CASSFSGGRLNSPLHF
TGTGCCAGCAGCTTCTCAGGGGGAAGGCTTAATTCACCCCTCCACTTT
>once|TRBJ2-2|NA|TRBV10-3
CASYLPGTGELFF
TGTGCCAGCTACCTGCCGGGCACCGGGGAGCTGTTTTTT
>many|TRBJ2-6|NA|TRBV6-1
CASSIQPAGANVLTF
TGTGCCAGCAGTATTCAGCCCGCTGGGGCCAACGTCCTGACTTTC
>NA|TRBJ2-7|NA|TRBV20-1
CSARDGAGGSYEQYF
TGCAGTGCTAGAGATGGCGCCGGGGGTTCCTACGAGCAGTACTTC
>many|TRBJ1-6|NA|TRBV5-1
CASSQGLLNGYNSPLHF
TGCGCCAGCAGCCAGGGACTCCTTAACGGGTATAATTCACCCCTCCACTTT
>many|TRBJ1-1|NA|TRBV20-1
CSARRAVNTEAFF
TGCAGTGCTCGAAGGGCGGTGAACACTGAAGCTTTCTTT
>many|TRBJ1-4|NA|TRBV2
CASKRQEDEKLFF
TGTGCCAGCAAACGACAGGAGGATGAAAAACTGTTTTTT
>NA|TRBJ1-1|NA|TRBV28
CASSFGRFEAFF
TGTGCCAGCAGTTTTGGGAGGTTTGAAGCTTTCTTT
>many|TRBJ1-2|TRBD1|TRBV12-3/TRBV12-4
CASSLSGRGNYGYTF
TGTGCCAGCAGTTTATCCGGCAGGGGGAACTATGGCTACACCTTC
>NA|TRBJ1-1|TRBD1|TRBV12-3/TRBV12-4
CATSGGGPNTEAFF
TGTGCCACCTCAGGGGGCGGACCGAACACTGAAGCTTTCTTT
>many|TRBJ1-2|TRBD1|TRBV6-5
CASQTGGGFGYTF
TGTGCCAGCCAGACAGGGGGTGGATTTGGCTACACCTTC
>once|TRBJ1-2|NA|TRBV28
CASSGVAGVYGYTF
TGTGCCAGCAGTGGGGTTGCGGGGGTATATGGCTACACCTTC
>NA|TRBJ2-5|NA|TRBV7-8
CASSRKIGETQYF
TGTGCCAGCAGCCGTAAAATAGGGGAGACCCAGTACTTC